These 16 T cell receptor beta chains share one sample of origin, sequenced in a study of radiotherapy plus CTLA-4 blockade in lung cancer. Produced via immunoSEQ multiplex PCR; TCRdb's table is partial and in-frame only. The sample includes about 95,000 clones, 83% seen only once; the top ten take 0.84%. The sample consisted of peripheral blood, taken from a patient treated with radiotherapy plus ipilimumab. The receptors originated from a human donor with non-small cell lung cancer who had stable disease on radiotherapy plus ipilimumab.

The CDR3 loop is CASSSRTSGGGETQYF. CDR3 bases: TGTGCCAGCAGCTCCAGGACTAGCGGGGGCGGGGAGACCCAGTACTTC. The chain uses TRBV11-3 and TRBJ2-5; 13 nucleotides line up with TRBD2. V shed 4 bases, J shed 5 bases, and the junction held 7 bases outside the gene matches. CDR3 length equals 16 residues. The germline V gene encodes CDR1 SGHNT and CDR2 YENEEA. The full variable domain, its missing parts supplied by reference TRBV11-3 and TRBJ2-5, is EAGVVQSPRYKIIEKKQPVAFWCNPISGHNTLYWYLQNLGQGPELLIRYENEEAVDDSQLPKDRFSAERLKGVDSTLKIQPAELGDSAVYLCASSSRTSGGGETQYFGPGTRLLVL.

This sequence joins TRBV5-1 and TRBJ2-7; possibly TRBD1 for D (5 bases). The CDR3 is 16 amino acids. V was trimmed by 0 bases and J by 3 bases, leaving 16 bases between them. Germline V gives CDR1 SGHRS, CDR2 YFSETQ. The CDR3 loop reads CASSLGGDSFNYEQYF. The CDR3 DNA sequence: TGCGCCAGCAGCTTGGGTGGTGACAGCTTTAACTACGAGCAGTACTTC.

The CDR3 nucleotides are TGTGCCTGGAGTGGGGACTGGAGAGAGACCCAGTACTTC. Its protein product is CAWSGDWRETQYF. The chain links TRBV30 to TRBJ2-5; tentatively, D is TRBD2 (6 bases). Germline loops: CDR1 GTSNPN, CDR2 SVGIG (reference sequence). The ends were cut back, 1 base at V and 4 bases at J, with 10 bases in the middle. The CDR3 loop spans 13 amino acids. Using reference TRBV30 and TRBJ2-5 for the parts outside the CDR3, the full variable domain is SQTIHQWPATLVQPVGSPLSLECTVEGTSNPNLYWYRQAAGRGLQLLFYSVGIGQISSEVPQNLSASRPQDRQFILSSKKLLLSDSGFYLCAWSGDWRETQYFGPGTRLLVL.

The chain joins TRBV6-6 to TRBJ1-2; 8 nucleotides line up with TRBD1. Germline V gene lookup returns CDR1 MNHNY and CDR2 SVGAGI (reference sequence). V trimming: 7 bases; J trimming: 7 bases; junction bases outside the gene matches: 5. The CDR3 runs to 12 residues. The CDR3 reads CASTADRAGYTF. CDR3 nucleotides: TGTGCCAGCACTGCGGACAGGGCTGGCTACACCTTC.

The J gene is TRBJ1-2, the V gene TRBV7-8, with a tentative D call TRBD1 (5 bases). Looked up from germline, CDR1 is SGHVS and CDR2 is FQNEAQ. Trimming stripped 5 bases from V and 2 bases from J, with 12 bases between. The CDR3 is 14 residues long. The CDR3 DNA is TGTGCCAGCAGCCCGGCCTCAGGGAACTATGGCTACACCTTC. Amino acid sequence: CASSPASGNYGYTF.

The gene calls are TRBV19 and TRBJ1-4; D perhaps matches TRBD1 (6 bases). The germline V gene encodes CDR1 LNHDA and CDR2 SQIVND (reference sequence). This CDR3 spans 15 amino acids. V was shortened by 5 bases and J by 3 bases, with 13 bases between the two germline ends. CDR3: CASSPGGNSNEKLFF. As DNA, the CDR3 is TGTGCCAGTAGTCCGGGGGGCAACTCTAATGAAAAACTGTTTTTT.

The V gene is TRBV19, the J gene TRBJ1-5; D may be TRBD1 (6 bases). V was trimmed by 0 bases and J by 6 bases, leaving 15 bases between them. Germline CDR1 LNHDA, CDR2 SQIVND (reference sequence). CDR3 length: 16 amino acids. The CDR3 DNA is TGTGCCAGTAGTATAGACCCTCGCGGGGGGCCTCAGCCCCAGCATTTT. Translation: CASSIDPRGGPQPQHF.

The chain recombines TRBV11-2 with TRBJ2-5; perhaps TRBD1 as D (5 bases). The J call may be incorrect, as the DNA end agrees better with TRBJ2-7. Germline values: CDR1 SGHAT, CDR2 FQNNGV. The CDR3 is 18 residues long. The CDR3 region is CASSHTPFRDRPAYEQYF. The CDR3 bases are TGTGCCAGCAGCCACACCCCATTTAGAGACAGACCTGCCTACGAGCAGTACTTC.

In DNA form, the CDR3 reads TGTGCCAGCTCACCCATAGCGGGACCCAGTCCCTACGAGCAGTACTTC. It codes for CASSPIAGPSPYEQYF. This sequence joins TRBV18 and TRBJ2-7; the match to TRBD2 covers 8 bases. Trimming removed 3 bases from V and 2 bases from J; junction bases left unmatched: 9. The CDR3 consists of 16 residues. Looked up from germline, CDR1 is KGHSH and CDR2 is LQKENI.

V and J are TRBV9 and TRBJ2-2; D is undetermined. With 3 bases removed from V and 3 bases from J, the gap between germline ends came to 6 bases. Germline values: CDR1 SGDLS, CDR2 YYNGEE. The CDR3 extends over 13 amino acids. The CDR3 loop reads CASSADYTGELFF. In nucleotides, the CDR3 is TGTGCCAGCAGCGCAGATTACACCGGGGAGCTGTTTTTT.

The rearrangement uses TRBV9 and TRBJ2-5; TRBD2 agrees at 10 bases. The CDR3 has 16 amino acids. Germline V lookup: CDR1 SGDLS, CDR2 YYNGEE. The J segment lost 5 bases and the V segment lost 4 bases, leaving 11 bases of the junction unmatched. CDR3 sequence reads: CASSSNPSGSRETQYF. The CDR3 nucleotides read TGTGCCAGCAGCTCAAACCCTAGCGGGAGTAGGGAGACCCAGTACTTC.

Here the CDR3 DNA reads TGTGCCTGGAGAGCAGGGGGCAGCACTGAAGCTTTCTTT. This gives the protein CAWRAGGSTEAFF. The chain is built from TRBV30 and TRBJ1-1; the match to TRBD1 covers 8 bases. V dropped 3 bases and J dropped 4; count of bases not matched to a gene: 4. The length of the CDR3 is 13 residues. Germline V CDR1 and CDR2: GTSNPN, SVGIG (reference sequence).

V gene TRBV11-1 combines with J gene TRBJ2-5, with D perhaps TRBD1 (5 bases). The germline V gene encodes CDR1 SGHAT and CDR2 FQDESV (reference sequence). The CDR3 has 14 amino acids. V was cut by 1 base and J by 5 bases, with 11 bases left in between. The CDR3 coding sequence is TGTGCCAGCAGCTTAGAAGTACGACAGGAGACCCAGTACTTC. Translation: CASSLEVRQETQYF. Combining the CDR3 with reference TRBV11-1 and TRBJ2-5 gives the whole variable domain EAEVAQSPRYKITEKSQAVAFWCDPISGHATLYWYRQILGQGPELLVQFQDESVVDDSQLPKDRFSAERLKGVDSTLKIQPAELGDSAMYLCASSLEVRQETQYFGPGTRLLVL.

This chain uses TRBV30 with TRBJ1-5; D is uncertain. CDR3 size: 17 residues. The germline CDR1 and CDR2 sequences are GTSNPN and SVGIG (reference sequence). The V end was cut by 2 bases, the J end by 4 bases, with 21 bases between. DNA for the CDR3: TGTGCCTGGAGTCCTCCCGGAAGGGCAGAAAATAATCAGCCCCAGCATTTT. Protein product: CAWSPPGRAENNQPQHF.

The chain recombines TRBV2 with TRBJ1-4; 7 bases fit TRBD1. Unmatched junction bases numbered 6, after V lost 5 bases and J lost 0 bases. Germline-derived CDR1 and CDR2 are SNHLY and FYNNEI. This CDR3 spans 16 amino acids. The CDR3 loop reads CASSRDRFATNEKLFF. The CDR3, as DNA: TGTGCCAGCAGTAGGGACAGATTTGCAACTAATGAAAAACTGTTTTTT.

This clone was seen only a few times. This chain joins TRBV28 and TRBJ2-6, with D perhaps being TRBD1 or TRBD2 (6 bases each). Deletions cut 7 bases from V and 0 bases from J, with 16 bases between. Germline V gene lookup returns CDR1 MDHEN and CDR2 SYDVKM. The CDR3 has 17 residues. The CDR3 region has the DNA TGTGCCAGCACCCTGGGGGGCAGACGCTCTGGGGCCAACGTCCTGACTTTC. As protein: CASTLGGRRSGANVLTF.